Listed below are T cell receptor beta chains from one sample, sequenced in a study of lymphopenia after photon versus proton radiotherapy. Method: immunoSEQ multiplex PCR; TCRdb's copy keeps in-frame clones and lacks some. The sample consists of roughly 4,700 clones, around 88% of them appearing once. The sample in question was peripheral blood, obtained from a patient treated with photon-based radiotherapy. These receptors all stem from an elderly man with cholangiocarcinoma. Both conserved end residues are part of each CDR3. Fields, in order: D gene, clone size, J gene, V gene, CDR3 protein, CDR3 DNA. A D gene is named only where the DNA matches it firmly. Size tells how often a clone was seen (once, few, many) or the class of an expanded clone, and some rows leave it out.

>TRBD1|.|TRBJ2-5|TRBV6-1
CASTAFDRDAETQYF
TGTGCCAGCACCGCCTTTGACAGGGACGCAGAGACCCAGTACTTC
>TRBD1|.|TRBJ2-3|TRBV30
CAWNTGGRTDTQYF
TGTGCCTGGAATACAGGGGGACGGACAGATACGCAGTATTTT
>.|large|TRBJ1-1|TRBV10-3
CAISESGTVNTEAFF
TGTGCCATCAGTGAGTCGGGGACGGTGAACACTGAAGCTTTCTTT
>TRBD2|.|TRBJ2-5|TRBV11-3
CASSSQRGGQETQYF
TGTGCCAGCAGCTCCCAGCGGGGGGGCCAAGAGACCCAGTACTTC
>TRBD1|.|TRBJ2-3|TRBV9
CASSVGFRGSDTQYF
TGTGCCAGCAGCGTAGGATTCAGGGGGTCGGATACGCAGTATTTT
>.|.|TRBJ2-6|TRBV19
CASSISLGSPGANVLTF
TGTGCCAGTAGTATATCGCTAGGGTCCCCTGGGGCCAACGTCCTGACTTTC
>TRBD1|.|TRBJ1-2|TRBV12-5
CASGTSTGYYGYTF
TGTGCTAGTGGCACCTCGACAGGGTACTATGGCTACACCTTC
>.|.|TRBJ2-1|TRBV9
CASSVDRGNEQFF
TGTGCCAGCAGCGTAGATAGGGGGAATGAGCAGTTCTTC
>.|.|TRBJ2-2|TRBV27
CASRKGGGTGELFF
TGTGCCAGCAGGAAGGGAGGGGGCACCGGGGAGCTGTTTTTT
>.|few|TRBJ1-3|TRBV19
CASSSGYLSSVENTIYF
TGTGCCAGTAGTTCAGGGTACCTCTCGTCCGTCGAAAACACCATATATTTT
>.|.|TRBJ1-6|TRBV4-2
CASSPTGYNSPLHF
TGTGCCAGCAGCCCGACGGGTTATAATTCACCCCTCCACTTT
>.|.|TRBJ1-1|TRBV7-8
CASSPYRPFGAFF
TGTGCCAGCAGCCCATATAGGCCCTTTGGGGCTTTCTTT
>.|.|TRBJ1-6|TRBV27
CASSLLPPRGGGSPLHF
TGTGCCAGCAGTTTACTCCCTCCCCGGGGGGGAGGTTCACCCCTCCACTTT
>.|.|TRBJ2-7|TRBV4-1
CASSQDRLYSYEQYF
TGCGCCAGCAGCCAAGATAGGCTGTACTCCTACGAGCAGTACTTC
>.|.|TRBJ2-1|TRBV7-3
CASSPPGWGNEQFF
TGTGCCAGCAGCCCCCCGGGCTGGGGCAATGAGCAGTTCTTC
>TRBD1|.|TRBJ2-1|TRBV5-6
CASSPSRGHNYNEQFF
TGTGCCAGCAGCCCCAGTAGGGGGCACAACTACAATGAGCAGTTCTTC
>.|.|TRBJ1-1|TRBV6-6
CASSHILVNTEAFF
TGTGCCAGCAGCCACATACTGGTGAACACTGAAGCTTTCTTT
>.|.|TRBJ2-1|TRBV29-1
CSTGPHPSSYNEQFF
TGCAGCACAGGGCCCCACCCTAGCTCCTACAATGAGCAGTTCTTC
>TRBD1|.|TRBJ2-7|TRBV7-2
CASSLVGTGAYEQYF
TGTGCCAGCAGCTTGGTCGGGACAGGGGCCTACGAGCAGTACTTC
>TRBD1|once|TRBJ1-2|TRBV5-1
CASSVGTGPADGYTF
TGCGCCAGCAGCGTAGGGACAGGCCCTGCGGATGGCTACACCTTC
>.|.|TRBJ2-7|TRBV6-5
CASSRTIYEQYF
TGTGCCAGCAGTCGGACCATCTACGAGCAGTACTTC
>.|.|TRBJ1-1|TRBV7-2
CASSPGGVRTEAFF
TGTGCCAGCAGCCCCGGTGGGGTAAGGACTGAAGCTTTCTTT
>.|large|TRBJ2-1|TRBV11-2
CASSTYLMGGANNEQFF
TGTGCCAGCAGCACCTACCTCATGGGGGGGGCAAACAATGAGCAGTTCTTC
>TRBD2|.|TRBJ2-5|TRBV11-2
CASSPSGGGETQYF
TGTGCCAGCAGCCCTAGCGGGGGGGGTGAGACCCAGTACTTC
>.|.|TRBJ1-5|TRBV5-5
CASSLVVDSNQPQHF
TGTGCCAGCAGCTTGGTAGTGGATAGCAATCAGCCCCAGCATTTT
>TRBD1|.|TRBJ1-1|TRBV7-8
CASSLAQGAVTEAFF
TGTGCCAGCAGCTTAGCGCAGGGGGCGGTCACTGAAGCTTTCTTT
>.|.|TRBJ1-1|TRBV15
CATSRDTGKAFF
TGTGCCACCAGCAGAGATACGGGGAAAGCTTTCTTT
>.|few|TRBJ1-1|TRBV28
CASSPPGGLNTEAFF
TGTGCCAGCAGCCCCCCGGGGGGGCTGAACACTGAAGCTTTCTTT
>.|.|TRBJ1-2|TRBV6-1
CASSEASWASNYGYTF
TGTGCCAGCAGTGAAGCGTCGTGGGCATCTAACTATGGCTACACCTTC
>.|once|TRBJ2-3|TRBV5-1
CASRDWEVPDTQYF
TGCGCCAGCAGGGACTGGGAGGTCCCAGATACGCAGTATTTT
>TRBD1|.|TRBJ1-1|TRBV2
CASSTLRDRTMNTEAFF
TGTGCCAGCAGCACCCTCAGGGACAGGACTATGAACACTGAAGCTTTCTTT
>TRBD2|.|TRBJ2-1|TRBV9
CASSPAPGLVDNEQFF
TGTGCCAGCAGCCCAGCCCCGGGACTAGTAGACAATGAGCAGTTCTTC
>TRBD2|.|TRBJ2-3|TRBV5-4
CASSFSGGRGGTDTQYF
TGTGCCAGCAGCTTCAGCGGGGGCCGGGGTGGCACAGATACGCAGTATTTT
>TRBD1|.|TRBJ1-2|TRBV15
CATSRHRDRVVSGYTF
TGTGCCACCAGCAGGCATAGGGACAGGGTGGTATCGGGCTACACCTTC
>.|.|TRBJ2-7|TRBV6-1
CASSGWGGQDEQYF
TGTGCCAGCAGTGGCTGGGGGGGGCAGGACGAGCAGTACTTC
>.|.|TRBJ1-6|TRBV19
CASSIRQSSYNSPLHF
TGTGCCAGTAGTATCAGGCAGAGCTCCTATAATTCACCCCTCCACTTT
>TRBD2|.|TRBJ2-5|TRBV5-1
CASSSRGTSGQETQYF
TGCGCCAGCAGCTCACGGGGGACTAGCGGCCAAGAGACCCAGTACTTC
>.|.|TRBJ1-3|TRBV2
CASEGDIRGNTIYF
TGTGCCAGCGAGGGGGACATTCGAGGCAACACCATATATTTT
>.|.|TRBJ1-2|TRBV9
CASSVGGRSLGYGYTF
TGTGCCAGCAGCGTAGGTGGCAGATCTTTAGGATATGGCTACACCTTC
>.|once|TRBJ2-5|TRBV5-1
CASSLGMGPETQYF
TGCGCCAGCAGCCTCGGGATGGGGCCCGAGACCCAGTACTTC
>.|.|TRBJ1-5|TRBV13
CASSFGGHLYSNQPQHF
TGTGCCAGCAGTTTTGGAGGACACCTGTATAGCAATCAGCCCCAGCATTTT
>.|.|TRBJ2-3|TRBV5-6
CASSLGRGEISRDTQYF
TGTGCCAGCAGCTTGGGGCGGGGTGAGATTTCGAGAGATACGCAGTATTTT